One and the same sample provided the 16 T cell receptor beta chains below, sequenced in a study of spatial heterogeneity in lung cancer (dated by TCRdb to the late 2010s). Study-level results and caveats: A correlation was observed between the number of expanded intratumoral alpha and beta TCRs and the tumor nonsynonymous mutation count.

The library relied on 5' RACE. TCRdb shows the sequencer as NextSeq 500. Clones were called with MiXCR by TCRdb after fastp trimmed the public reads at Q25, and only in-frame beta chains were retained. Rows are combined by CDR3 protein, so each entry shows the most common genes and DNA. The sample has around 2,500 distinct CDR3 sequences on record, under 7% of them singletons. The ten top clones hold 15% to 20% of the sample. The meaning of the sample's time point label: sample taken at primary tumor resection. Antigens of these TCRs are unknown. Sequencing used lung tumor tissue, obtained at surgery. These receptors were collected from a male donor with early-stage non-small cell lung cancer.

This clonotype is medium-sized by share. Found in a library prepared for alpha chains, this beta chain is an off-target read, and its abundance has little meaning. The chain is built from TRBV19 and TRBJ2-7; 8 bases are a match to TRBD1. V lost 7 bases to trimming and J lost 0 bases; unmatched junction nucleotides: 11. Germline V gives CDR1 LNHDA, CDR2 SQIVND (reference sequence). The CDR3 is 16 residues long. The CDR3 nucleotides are TGTGCCAGTACTCGGAGGGCAGGGGGCGACTCCTACGAGCAGTACTTC. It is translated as CASTRRAGGDSYEQYF.

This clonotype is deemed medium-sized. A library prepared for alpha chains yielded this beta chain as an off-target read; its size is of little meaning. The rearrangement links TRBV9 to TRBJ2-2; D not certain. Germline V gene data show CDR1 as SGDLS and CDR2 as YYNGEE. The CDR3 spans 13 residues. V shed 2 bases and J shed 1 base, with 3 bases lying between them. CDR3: CASSVGNTGELFF. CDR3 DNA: TGTGCCAGCAGCGTTGGGAACACCGGGGAGCTGTTTTTT.

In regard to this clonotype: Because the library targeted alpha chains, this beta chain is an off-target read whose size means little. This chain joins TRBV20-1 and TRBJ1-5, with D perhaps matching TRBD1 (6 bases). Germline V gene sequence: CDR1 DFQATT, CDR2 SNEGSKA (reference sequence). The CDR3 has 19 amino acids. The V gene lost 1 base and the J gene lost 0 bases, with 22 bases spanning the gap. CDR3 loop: CSARVPPGHQIDSNQPQHF. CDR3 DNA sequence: TGCAGTGCTAGAGTACCTCCGGGACACCAAATAGATAGCAATCAGCCCCAGCATTTT.

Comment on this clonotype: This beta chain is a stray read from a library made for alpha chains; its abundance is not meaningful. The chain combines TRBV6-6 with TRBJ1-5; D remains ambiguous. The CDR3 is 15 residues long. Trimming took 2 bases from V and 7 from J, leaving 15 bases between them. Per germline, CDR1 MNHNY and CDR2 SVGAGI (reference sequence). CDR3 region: CASSYRPREGQPQHF. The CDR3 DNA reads TGTGCCAGCAGTTACCGGCCCAGAGAGGGACAGCCCCAGCATTTT.

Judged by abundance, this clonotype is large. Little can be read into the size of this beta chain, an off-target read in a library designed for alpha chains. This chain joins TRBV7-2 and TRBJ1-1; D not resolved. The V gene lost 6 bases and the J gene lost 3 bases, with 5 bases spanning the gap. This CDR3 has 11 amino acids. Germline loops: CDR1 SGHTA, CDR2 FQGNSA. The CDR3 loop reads CASSFYTEAFF. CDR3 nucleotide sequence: TGTGCCAGCAGTTTCTACACTGAAGCTTTCTTT.

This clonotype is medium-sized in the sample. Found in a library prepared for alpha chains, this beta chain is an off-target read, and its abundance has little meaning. The CDR3 here is CASSPWSGGRGRAETQYF. CDR3 bases: TGTGCCAGCAGCCCCTGGAGTGGAGGCAGGGGGCGCGCTGAGACCCAGTACTTC. The genes are TRBV3-1 and TRBJ2-5, with TRBD1 matching over 8 bases. The germline gives CDR1 LGHDT, CDR2 YNNKEL (reference sequence). CDR3 size: 18 residues. The trim removed 4 bases at V and 5 bases at J, leaving 18 bases unmatched.

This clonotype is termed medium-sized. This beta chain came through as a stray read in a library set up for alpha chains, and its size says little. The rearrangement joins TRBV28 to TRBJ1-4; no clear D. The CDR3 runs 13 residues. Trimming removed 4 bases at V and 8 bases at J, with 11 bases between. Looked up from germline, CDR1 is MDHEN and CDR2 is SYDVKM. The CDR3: CASSWGREEKLFF. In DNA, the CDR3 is TGTGCCAGCAGTTGGGGAAGGGAGGAAAAACTGTTTTTT.

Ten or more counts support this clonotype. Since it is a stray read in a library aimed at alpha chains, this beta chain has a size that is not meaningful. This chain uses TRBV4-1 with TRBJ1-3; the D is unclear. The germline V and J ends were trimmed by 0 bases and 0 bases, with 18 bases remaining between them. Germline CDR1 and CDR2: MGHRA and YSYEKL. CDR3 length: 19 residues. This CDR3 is CASSQDRERAESSGNTIYF. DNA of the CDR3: TGCGCCAGCAGCCAAGATCGGGAGCGGGCAGAGAGCTCTGGAAACACCATATATTTT.

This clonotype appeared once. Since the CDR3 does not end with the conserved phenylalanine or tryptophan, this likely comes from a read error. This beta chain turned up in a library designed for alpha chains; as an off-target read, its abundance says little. Here the CDR3 DNA reads TGTGCCAGCAGCCCCGCCCCGGGGGTGGATAAGCAGTTCTCC. This codes for CASSPAPGVDKQFS. The chain joins TRBV7-2 to TRBJ2-1; TRBD2 might be the D (6 bases). This CDR3 is 14 amino acids long. CDR1 and CDR2 (germline): SGHTA, FQGNSA. V lost 5 bases and J 11 bases, leaving 19 bases between the germline ends.

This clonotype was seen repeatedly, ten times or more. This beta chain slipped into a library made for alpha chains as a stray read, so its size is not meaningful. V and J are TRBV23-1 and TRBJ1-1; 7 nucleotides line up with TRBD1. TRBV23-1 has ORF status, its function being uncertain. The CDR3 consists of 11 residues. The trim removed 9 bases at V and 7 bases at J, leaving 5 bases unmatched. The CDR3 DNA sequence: TGCGCCAGGAGTACAGGGGATGAAGCTTTCTTT. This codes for CARSTGDEAFF.

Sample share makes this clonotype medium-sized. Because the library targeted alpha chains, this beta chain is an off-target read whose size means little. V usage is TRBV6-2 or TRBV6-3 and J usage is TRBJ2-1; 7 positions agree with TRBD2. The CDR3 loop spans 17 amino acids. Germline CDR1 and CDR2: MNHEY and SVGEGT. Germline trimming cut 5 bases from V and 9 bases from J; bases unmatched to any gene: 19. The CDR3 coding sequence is TGTGCCAGCAGTCCCCAAAGACTCGAGCGGGGCTCAGGTGAGCAGTTCTTC. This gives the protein CASSPQRLERGSGEQFF.

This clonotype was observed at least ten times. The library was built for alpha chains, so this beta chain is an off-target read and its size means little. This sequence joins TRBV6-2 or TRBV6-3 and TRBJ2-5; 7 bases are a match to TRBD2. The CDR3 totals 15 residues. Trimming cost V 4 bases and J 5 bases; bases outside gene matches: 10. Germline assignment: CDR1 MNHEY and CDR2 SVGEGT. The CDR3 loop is CASSWTGEGAETQYF. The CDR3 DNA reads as TGTGCCAGCAGTTGGACGGGGGAGGGAGCGGAGACCCAGTACTTC.

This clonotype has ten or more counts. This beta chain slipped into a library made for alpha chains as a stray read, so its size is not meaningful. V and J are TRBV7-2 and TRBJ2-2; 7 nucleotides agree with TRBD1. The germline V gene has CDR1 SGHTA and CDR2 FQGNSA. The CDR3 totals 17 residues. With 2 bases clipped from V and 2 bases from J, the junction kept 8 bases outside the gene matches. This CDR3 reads CASSLIAGTVNTGELFF. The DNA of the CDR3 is TGTGCCAGCAGCTTAATCGCCGGGACAGTAAACACCGGGGAGCTGTTTTTT.

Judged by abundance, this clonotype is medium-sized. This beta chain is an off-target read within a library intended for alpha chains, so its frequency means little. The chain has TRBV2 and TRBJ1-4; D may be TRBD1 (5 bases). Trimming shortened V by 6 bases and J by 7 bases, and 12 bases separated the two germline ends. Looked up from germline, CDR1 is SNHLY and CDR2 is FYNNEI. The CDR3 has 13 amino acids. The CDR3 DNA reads TGTGCCAGCAGCGGACAAAGGAGTGAAAAACTGTTTTTT. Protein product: CASSGQRSEKLFF.

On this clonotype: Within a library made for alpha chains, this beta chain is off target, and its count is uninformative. The CDR3 DNA reads TGCAGTGCTAGAAAGCCAGGGGGCACTGAAGCTTTCTTT. It is translated as CSARKPGGTEAFF. V usage is TRBV20-1 and J usage is TRBJ1-1; 7 nucleotides agree with TRBD1. From germline, CDR1 is DFQATT and CDR2 SNEGSKA (reference sequence). CDR3 length: 13 residues. With V trimmed by 2 bases and J by 4 bases, 4 bases remained unmatched.

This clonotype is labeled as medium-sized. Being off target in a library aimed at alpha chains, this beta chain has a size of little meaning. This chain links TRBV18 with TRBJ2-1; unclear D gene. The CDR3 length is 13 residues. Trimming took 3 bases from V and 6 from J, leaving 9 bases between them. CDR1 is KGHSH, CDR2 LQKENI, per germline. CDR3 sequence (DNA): TGTGCCAGCTCACCGCGTCAGTCCAATGAGCAGTTCTTC. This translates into CASSPRQSNEQFF.